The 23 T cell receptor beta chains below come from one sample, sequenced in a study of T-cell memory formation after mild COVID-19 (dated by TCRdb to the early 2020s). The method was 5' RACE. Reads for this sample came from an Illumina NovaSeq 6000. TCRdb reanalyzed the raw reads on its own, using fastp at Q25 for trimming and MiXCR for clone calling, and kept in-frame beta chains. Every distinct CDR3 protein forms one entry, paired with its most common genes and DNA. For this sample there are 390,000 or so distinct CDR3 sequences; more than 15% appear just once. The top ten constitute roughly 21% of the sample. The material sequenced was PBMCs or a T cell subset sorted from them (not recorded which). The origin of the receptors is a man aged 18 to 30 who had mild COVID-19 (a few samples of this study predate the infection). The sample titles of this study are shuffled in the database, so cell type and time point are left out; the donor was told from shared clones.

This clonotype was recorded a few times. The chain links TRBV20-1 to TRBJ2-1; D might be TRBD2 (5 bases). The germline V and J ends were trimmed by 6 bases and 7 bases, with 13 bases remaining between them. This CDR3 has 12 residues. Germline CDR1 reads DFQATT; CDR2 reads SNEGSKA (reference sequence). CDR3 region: CSADRTGNEQFF. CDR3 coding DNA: TGCAGTGCCGACCGGACTGGAAATGAGCAGTTCTTC.

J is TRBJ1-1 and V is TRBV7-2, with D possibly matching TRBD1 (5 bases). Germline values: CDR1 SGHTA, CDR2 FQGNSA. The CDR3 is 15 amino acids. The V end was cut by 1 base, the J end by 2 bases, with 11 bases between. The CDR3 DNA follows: TGTGCCAGCAGCTTAGTCCCAGGGCATAACACTGAAGCTTTCTTT. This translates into CASSLVPGHNTEAFF.

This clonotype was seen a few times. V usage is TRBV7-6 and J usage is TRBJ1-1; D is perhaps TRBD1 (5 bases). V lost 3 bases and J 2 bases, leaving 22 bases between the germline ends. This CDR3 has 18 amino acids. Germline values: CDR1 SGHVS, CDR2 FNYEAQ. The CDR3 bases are TGTGCCAGCAGCTTCGGAGTTTGGGACGCAAAAGGAAACACTGAAGCTTTCTTT. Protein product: CASSFGVWDAKGNTEAFF.

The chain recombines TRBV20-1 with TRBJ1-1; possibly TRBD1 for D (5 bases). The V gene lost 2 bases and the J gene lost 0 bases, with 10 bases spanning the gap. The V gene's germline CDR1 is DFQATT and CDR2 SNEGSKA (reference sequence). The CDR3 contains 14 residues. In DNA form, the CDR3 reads TGCAGTGCTAGATTTCCAGGGCTGAACACTGAAGCTTTCTTT. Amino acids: CSARFPGLNTEAFF.

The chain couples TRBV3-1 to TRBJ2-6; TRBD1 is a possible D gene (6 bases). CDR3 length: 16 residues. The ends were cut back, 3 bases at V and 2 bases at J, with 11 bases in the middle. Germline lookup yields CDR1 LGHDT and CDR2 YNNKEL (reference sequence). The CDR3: CASSHPRGAGANVLTF. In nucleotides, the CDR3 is TGTGCCAGCAGCCATCCCAGGGGAGCTGGGGCCAACGTCCTGACTTTC. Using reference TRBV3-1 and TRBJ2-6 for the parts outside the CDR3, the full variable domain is DTAVSQTPKYLVTQMGNDKSIKCEQNLGHDTMYWYKQDSKKFLKIMFSYNNKELIINETVPNRFSPKSPDKAHLNLHINSLELGDSAVYFCASSHPRGAGANVLTFGAGSRLTVL.

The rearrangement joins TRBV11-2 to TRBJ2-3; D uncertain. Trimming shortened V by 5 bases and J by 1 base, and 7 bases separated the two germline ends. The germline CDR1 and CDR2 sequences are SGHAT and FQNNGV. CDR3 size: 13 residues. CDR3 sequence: CASSPYGTDTQYF. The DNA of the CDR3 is TGTGCCAGCAGCCCCTACGGCACAGATACGCAGTATTTT.

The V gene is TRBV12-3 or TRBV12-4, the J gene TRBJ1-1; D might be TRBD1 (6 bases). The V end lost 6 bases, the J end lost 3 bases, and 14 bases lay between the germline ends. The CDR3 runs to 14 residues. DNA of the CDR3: TGTGCCAGCAGCATACAGGGCCACCACACTGAAGCTTTCTTT. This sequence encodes CASSIQGHHTEAFF.

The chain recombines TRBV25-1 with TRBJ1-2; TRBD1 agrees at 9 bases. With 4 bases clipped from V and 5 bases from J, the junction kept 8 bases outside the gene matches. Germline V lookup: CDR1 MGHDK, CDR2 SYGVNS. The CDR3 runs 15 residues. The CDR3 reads CASSALQGARYGYTF. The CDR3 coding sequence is TGTGCCAGCAGTGCTCTACAGGGGGCGCGGTATGGCTACACCTTC.

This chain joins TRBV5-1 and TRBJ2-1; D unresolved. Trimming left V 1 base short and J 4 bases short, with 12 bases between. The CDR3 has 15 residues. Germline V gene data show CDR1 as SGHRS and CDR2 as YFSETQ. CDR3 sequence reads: CASSLYSTQYNEQFF. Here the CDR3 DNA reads TGCGCCAGCAGCTTGTATTCGACGCAATACAATGAGCAGTTCTTC.

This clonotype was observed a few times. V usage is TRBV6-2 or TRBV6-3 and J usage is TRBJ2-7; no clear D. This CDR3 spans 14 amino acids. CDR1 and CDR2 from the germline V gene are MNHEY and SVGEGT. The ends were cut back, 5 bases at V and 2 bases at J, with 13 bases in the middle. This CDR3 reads CASSRQTRAYEQYV. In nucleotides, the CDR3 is TGTGCCAGCAGTCGACAAACCCGCGCCTACGAGCAGTACGTC.

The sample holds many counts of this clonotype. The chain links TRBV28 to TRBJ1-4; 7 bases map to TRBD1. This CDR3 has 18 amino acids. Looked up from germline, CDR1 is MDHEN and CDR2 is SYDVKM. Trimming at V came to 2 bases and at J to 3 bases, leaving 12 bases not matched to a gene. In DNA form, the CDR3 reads TGTGCCAGCAGTTTACCCGGGACAGCTCCCAATGCTAATGAAAAACTGTTTTTT. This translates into CASSLPGTAPNANEKLFF.

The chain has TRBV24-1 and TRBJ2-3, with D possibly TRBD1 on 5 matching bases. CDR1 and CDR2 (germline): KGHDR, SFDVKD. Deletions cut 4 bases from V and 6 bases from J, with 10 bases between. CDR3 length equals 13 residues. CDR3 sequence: CATSESGSDTQYF. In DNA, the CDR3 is TGTGCCACCAGTGAATCAGGGTCCGATACGCAGTATTTT.

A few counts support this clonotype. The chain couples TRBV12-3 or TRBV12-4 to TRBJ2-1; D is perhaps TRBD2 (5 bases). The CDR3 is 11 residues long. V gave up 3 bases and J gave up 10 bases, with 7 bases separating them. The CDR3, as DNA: TGTGCCAGCAGTTTCGAGGGCGAGCAGTTCTTC. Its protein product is CASSFEGEQFF.

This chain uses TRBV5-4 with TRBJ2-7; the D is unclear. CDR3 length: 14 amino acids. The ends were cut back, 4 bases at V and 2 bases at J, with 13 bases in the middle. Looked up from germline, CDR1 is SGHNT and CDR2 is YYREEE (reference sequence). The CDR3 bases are TGTGCCAGCAGCCTCCAAACTGCAGCCTACGAGCAGTACTTC. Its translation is CASSLQTAAYEQYF.

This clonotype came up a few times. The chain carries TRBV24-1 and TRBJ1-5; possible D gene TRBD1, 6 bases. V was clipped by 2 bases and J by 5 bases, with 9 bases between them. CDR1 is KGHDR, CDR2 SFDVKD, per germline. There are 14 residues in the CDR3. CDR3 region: CATSDSQGYQPQHF. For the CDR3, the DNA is TGTGCCACCAGTGATTCCCAGGGGTATCAGCCCCAGCATTTT.

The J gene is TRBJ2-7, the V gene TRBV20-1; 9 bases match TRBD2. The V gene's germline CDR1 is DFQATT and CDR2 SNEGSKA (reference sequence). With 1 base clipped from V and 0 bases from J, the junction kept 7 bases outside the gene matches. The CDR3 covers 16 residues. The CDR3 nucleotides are TGCAGTGCTAGAGCCCTTAATAGCGGGAGCTCCTACGAGCAGTACTTC. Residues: CSARALNSGSSYEQYF.

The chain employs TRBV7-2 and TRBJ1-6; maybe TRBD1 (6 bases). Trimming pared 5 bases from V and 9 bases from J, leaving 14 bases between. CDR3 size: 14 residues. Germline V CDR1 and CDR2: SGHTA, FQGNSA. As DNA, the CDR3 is TGTGCCAGCAGCCCGGGACAAATTCGTTCACCCCTCCACTTT. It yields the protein CASSPGQIRSPLHF.

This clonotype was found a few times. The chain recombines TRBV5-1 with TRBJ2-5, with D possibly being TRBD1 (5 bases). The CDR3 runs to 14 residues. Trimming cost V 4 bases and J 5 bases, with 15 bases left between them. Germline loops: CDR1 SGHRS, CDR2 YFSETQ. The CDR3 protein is CASSQQAGSETQYF. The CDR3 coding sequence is TGCGCCAGCAGCCAGCAGGCAGGGTCGGAGACCCAGTACTTC. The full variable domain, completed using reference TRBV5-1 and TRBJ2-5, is KAGVTQTPRYLIKTRGQQVTLSCSPISGHRSVSWYQQTPGQGLQFLFEYFSETQRNKGNFPGRFSGRQFSNSRSEMNVSTLELGDSALYLCASSQQAGSETQYFGPGTRLLVL.

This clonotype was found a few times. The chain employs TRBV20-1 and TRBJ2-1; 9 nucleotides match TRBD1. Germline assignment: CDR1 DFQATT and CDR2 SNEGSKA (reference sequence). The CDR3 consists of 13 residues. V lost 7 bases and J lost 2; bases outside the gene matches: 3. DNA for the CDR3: TGCAGTGGGGGGACAGGGCCCTACAATGAGCAGTTCTTC. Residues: CSGGTGPYNEQFF.

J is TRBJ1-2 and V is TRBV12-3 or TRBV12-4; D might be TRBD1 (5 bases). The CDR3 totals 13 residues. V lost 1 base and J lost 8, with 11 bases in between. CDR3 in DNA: TGTGCCAGCAGTTTAGGACAGCTGTGGGGCTACACCTTC. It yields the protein CASSLGQLWGYTF.

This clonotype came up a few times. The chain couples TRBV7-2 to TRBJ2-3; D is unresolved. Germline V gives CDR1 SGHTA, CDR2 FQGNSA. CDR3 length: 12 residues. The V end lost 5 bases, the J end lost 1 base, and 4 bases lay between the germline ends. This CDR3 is CASSERTDTQYF. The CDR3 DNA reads TGTGCCAGCAGCGAGCGCACAGATACGCAGTATTTT. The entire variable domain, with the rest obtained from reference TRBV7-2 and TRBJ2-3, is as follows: GAGVSQSPSNKVTEKGKDVELRCDPISGHTALYWYRQSLGQGLEFLIYFQGNSAPDKSGLPSDRFSAERTGGSVSTLTIQRTQQEDSAVYLCASSERTDTQYFGPGTRLTVL.

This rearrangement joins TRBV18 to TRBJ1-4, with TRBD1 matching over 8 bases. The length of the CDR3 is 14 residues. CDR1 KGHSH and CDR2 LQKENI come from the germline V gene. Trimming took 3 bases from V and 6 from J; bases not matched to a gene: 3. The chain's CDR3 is CASSPDRAHEKLFF. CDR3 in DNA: TGTGCCAGCTCACCGGACAGGGCTCATGAAAAACTGTTTTTT.

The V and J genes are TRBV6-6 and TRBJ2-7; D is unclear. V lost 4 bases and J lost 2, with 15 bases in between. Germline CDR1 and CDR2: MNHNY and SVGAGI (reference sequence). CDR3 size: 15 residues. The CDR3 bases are TGTGCCAGCAGTTCCCCGAGTGAAGTAGCCTACGAGCAGTACTTC. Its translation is CASSSPSEVAYEQYF.